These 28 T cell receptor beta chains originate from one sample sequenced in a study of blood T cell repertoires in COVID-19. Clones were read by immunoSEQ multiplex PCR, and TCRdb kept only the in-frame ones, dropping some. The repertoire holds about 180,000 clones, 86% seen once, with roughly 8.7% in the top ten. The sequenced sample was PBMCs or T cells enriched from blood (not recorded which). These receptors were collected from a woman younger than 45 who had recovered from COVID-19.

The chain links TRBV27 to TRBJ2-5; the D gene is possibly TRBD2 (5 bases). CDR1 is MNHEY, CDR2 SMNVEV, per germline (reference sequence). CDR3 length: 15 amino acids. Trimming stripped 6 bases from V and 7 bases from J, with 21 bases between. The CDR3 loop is CASRSNLIREGTQYF. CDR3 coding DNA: TGTGCCAGCAGATCAAACCTTATTCGCGAGGGGACCCAGTACTTC.

This CDR3 is CASAIEGWGYEQYF. CDR3 nucleotide sequence: TGTGCCAGCGCGATCGAGGGATGGGGCTACGAGCAGTACTTC. This chain uses TRBV28 with TRBJ2-7; D is possibly TRBD2 (5 bases). The CDR3 is made up of 14 amino acids. Germline assignment: CDR1 MDHEN and CDR2 SYDVKM. Deletions cut 8 bases from V and 3 bases from J, with 17 bases between.

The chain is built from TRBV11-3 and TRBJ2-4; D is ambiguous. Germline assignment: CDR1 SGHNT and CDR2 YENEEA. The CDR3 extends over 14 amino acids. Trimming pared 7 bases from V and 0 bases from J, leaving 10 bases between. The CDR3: CASTRNLAKNIQYF. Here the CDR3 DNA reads TGTGCCAGCACGAGAAATCTAGCCAAAAACATTCAGTACTTC.

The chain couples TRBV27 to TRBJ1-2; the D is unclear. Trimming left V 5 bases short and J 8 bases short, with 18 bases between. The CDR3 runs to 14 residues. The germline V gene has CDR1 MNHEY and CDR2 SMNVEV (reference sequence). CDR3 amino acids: CASSLAHRYSGYTF. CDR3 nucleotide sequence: TGTGCCAGCAGTCTCGCCCACCGTTACTCGGGCTACACCTTC.

The CDR3 reads CASSEEARPTDTQYF. For the CDR3, the DNA is TGTGCCAGCAGTGAAGAGGCTAGGCCCACAGATACGCAGTATTTT. The chain couples TRBV2 to TRBJ2-3; D call uncertain. There are 15 residues in the CDR3. In germline, CDR1 is SNHLY, CDR2 FYNNEI. The V and J ends lost 1 base and 2 bases respectively, with 10 bases between them.

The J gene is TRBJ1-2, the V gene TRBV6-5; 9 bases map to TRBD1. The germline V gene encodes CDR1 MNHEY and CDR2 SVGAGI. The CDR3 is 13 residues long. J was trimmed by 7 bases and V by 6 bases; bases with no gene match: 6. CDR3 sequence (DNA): TGTGCCAGCAGGCCGGGACAGGGACGTGGCTACACCTTC. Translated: CASRPGQGRGYTF.

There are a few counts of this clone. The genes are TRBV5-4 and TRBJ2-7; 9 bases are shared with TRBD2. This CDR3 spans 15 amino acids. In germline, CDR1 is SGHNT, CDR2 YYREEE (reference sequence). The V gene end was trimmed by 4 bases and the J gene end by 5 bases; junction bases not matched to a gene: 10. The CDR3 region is CASSLAPGLANEQYF. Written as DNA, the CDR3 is TGTGCCAGCAGCCTGGCGCCGGGACTAGCCAACGAGCAGTACTTC.

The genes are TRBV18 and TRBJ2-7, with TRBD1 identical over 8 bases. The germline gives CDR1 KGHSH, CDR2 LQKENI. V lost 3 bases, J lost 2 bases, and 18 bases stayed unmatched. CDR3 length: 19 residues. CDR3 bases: TGTGCCAGCTCACCCCGGAGTTTTTTGGAGGACAGGGCCCCCTACGAGCAGTACTTC. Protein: CASSPRSFLEDRAPYEQYF.

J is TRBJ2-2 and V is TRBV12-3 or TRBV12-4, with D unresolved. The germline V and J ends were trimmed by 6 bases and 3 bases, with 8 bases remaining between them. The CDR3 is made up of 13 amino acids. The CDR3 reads CASRKQYTGELFF. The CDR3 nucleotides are TGTGCCAGCAGGAAACAATACACCGGGGAGCTGTTTTTT.

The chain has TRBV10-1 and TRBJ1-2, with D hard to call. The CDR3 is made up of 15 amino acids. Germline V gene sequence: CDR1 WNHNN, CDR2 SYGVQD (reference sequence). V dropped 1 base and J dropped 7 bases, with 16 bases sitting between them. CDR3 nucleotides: TGCGCCAGCAGTGAGTGTGGGGAAGCGGAGTGTGGCTACACCTTC. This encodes CASSECGEAECGYTF.

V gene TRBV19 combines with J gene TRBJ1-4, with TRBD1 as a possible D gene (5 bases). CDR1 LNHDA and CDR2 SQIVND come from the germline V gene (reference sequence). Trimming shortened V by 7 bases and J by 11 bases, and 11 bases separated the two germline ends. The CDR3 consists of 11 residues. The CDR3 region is CASNLRGKLFF. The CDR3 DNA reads TGTGCCAGTAATCTCCGGGGGAAACTGTTTTTT.

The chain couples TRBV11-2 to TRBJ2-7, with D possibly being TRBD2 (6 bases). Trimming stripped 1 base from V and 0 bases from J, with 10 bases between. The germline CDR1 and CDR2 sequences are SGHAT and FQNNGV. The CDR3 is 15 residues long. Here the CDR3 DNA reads TGTGCCAGCAGCTTAGTACCGGGACTCTCCTACGAGCAGTACTTC. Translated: CASSLVPGLSYEQYF.

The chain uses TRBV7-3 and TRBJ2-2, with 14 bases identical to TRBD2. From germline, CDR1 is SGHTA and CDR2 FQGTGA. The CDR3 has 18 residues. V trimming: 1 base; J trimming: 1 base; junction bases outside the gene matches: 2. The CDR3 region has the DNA TGTGCCAGCAGCTTAAGACTAGCGGGAGGGCTGAACACCGGGGAGCTGTTTTTT. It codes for CASSLRLAGGLNTGELFF. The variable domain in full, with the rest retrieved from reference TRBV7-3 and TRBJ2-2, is GAGVSQTPSNKVTEKGKYVELRCDPISGHTALYWYRQSLGQGPEFLIYFQGTGAADDSGLPNDRFFAVRPEGSVSTLKIQRTERGDSAVYLCASSLRLAGGLNTGELFFGEGSRLTVL.

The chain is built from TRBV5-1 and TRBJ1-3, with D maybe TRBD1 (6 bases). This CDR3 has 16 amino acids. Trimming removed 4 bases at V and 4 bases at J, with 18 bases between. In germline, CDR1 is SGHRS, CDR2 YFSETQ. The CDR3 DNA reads TGCGCCAGCAGCCCGACAGGCCCGCTCTCCGGAAACACCATATATTTT. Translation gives CASSPTGPLSGNTIYF.

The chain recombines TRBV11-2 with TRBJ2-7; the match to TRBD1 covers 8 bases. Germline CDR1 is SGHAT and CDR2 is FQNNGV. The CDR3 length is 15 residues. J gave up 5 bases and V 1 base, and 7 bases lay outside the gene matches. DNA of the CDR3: TGTGCCAGCAGCTTAGCCTGGACAGGGCCTGACGAGCAGTACTTC. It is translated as CASSLAWTGPDEQYF.

Here the CDR3 DNA reads TGTGCCAGCGAACGGACTAGCGGGATCGACGAGCAGTACTTC. This gives the protein CASERTSGIDEQYF. V is TRBV19 and J is TRBJ2-7; TRBD2 matches at 12 bases. CDR3 size: 14 residues. After removal of 9 bases from V and 5 bases from J, the junction contained 8 bases not matched to a gene. Germline-derived CDR1 and CDR2 are LNHDA and SQIVND (reference sequence).

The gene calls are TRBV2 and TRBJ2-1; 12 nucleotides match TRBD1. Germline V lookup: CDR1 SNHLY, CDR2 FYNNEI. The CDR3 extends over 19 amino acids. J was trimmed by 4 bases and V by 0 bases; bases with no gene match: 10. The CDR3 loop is CASSEAGPGQGAFYNEQFF. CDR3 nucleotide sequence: TGTGCCAGCAGTGAAGCTGGCCCGGGACAGGGGGCTTTTTACAATGAGCAGTTCTTC. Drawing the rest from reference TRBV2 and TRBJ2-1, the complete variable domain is EPEVTQTPSHQVTQMGQEVILRCVPISNHLYFYWYRQILGQKVEFLVSFYNNEISEKSEIFDDQFSVERPDGSNFTLKIRSTKLEDSAMYFCASSEAGPGQGAFYNEQFFGPGTRLTVL.

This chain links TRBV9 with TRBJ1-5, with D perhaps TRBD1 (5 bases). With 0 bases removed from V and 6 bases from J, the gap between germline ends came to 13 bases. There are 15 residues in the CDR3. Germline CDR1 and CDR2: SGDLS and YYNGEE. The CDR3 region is CASSVGEGLAQPQHF. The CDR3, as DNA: TGTGCCAGCAGCGTAGGGGAGGGGCTCGCTCAGCCCCAGCATTTT.

Written as DNA, the CDR3 is TGCGCCAGCAGCTTGGGCGGGGTCTACGAGCAGTACTTC. It yields the protein CASSLGGVYEQYF. The chain couples TRBV5-1 to TRBJ2-7, with TRBD2 as a possible D gene (6 bases). The V gene's germline CDR1 is SGHRS and CDR2 YFSETQ. This CDR3 spans 13 amino acids. Deletions cut 0 bases from V and 3 bases from J, with 7 bases between.

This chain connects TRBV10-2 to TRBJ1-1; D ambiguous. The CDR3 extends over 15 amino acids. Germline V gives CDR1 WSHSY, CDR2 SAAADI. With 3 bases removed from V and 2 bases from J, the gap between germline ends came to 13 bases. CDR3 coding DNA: TGCGCCAGCAGTGATTCAATGACTGGCAACACTGAAGCTTTCTTT. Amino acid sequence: CASSDSMTGNTEAFF.

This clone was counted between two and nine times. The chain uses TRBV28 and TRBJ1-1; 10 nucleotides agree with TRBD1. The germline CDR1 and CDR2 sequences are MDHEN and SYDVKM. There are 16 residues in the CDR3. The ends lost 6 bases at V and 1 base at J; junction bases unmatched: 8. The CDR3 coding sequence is TGTGCCAGCAGAGACAGGGGGCGGTTTGGGAACACTGAAGCTTTCTTT. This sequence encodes CASRDRGRFGNTEAFF.

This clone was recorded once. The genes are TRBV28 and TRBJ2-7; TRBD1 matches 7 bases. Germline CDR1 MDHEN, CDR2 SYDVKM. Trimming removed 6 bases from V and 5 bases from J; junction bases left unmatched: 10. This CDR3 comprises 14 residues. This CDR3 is CASRPRDSPHEQYF. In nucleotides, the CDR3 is TGTGCCAGCAGGCCCCGGGACAGCCCTCACGAGCAGTACTTC.

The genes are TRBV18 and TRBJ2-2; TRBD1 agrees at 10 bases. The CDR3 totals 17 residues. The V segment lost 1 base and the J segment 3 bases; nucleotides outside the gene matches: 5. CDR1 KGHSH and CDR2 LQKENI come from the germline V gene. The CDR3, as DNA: TGTGCCAGCTCACCACTCAAGGGGACAGGGGACACCGGGGAGCTGTTTTTT. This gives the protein CASSPLKGTGDTGELFF.

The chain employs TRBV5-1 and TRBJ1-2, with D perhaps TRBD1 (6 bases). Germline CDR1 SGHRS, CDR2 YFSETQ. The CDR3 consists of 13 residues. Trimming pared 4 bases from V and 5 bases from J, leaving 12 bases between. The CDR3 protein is CASSPGQQYGYTF. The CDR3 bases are TGCGCCAGCAGCCCTGGACAGCAATATGGCTACACCTTC.

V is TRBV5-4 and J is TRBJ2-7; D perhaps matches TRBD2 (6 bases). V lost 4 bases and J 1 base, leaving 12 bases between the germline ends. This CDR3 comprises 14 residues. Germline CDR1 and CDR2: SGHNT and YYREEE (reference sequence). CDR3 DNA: TGTGCCAGCAGCGACCCGGGACTTTCCTACGAGCAGTACTTC. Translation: CASSDPGLSYEQYF.

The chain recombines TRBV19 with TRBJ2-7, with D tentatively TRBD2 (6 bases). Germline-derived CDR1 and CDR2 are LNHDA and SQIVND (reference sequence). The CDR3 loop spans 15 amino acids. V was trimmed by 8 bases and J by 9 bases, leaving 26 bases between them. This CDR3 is CASSPLRGLADGQYF. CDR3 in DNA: TGTGCCAGTTCACCCTTGCGGGGACTTGCCGACGGGCAGTACTTC.

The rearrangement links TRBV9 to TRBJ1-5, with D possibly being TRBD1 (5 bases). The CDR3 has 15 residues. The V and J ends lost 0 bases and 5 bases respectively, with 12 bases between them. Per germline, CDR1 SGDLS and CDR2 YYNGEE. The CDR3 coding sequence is TGTGCCAGCAGCGTAGGTGGCAGGGCGGATCAGCCCCAGCATTTT. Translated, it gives CASSVGGRADQPQHF.

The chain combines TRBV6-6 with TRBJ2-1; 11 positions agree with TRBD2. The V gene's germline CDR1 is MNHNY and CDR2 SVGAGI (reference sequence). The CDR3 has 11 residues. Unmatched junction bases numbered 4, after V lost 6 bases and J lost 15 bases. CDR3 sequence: CASRLAGGPFF. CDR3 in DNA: TGTGCCAGCAGGCTAGCGGGAGGTCCGTTCTTC.